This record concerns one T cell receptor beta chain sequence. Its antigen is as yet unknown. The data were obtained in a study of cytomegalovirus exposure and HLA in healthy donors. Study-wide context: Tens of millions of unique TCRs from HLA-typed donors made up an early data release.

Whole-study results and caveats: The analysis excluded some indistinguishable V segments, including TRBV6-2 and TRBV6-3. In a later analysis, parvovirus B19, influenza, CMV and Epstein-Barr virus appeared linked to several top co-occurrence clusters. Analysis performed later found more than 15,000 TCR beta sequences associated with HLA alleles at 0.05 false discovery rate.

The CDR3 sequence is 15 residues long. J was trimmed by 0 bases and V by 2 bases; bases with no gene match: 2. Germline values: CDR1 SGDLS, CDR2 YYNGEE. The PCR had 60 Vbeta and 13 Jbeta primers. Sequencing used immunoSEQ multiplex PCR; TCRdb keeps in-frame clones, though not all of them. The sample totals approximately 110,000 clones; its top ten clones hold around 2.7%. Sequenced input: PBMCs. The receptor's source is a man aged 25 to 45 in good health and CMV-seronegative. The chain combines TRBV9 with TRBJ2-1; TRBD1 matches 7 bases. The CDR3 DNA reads TGTGCCAGCAGCGTCGACAGGGCCTCCTACAATGAGCAGTTCTTC. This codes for CASSVDRASYNEQFF.